These 20 T cell receptor beta chains originate from one sample sequenced in a study of cytomegalovirus exposure and HLA in healthy donors. PCR amplification relied on 60 Vbeta primers (plus 13 Jbeta primers). Clones were read by immunoSEQ multiplex PCR, and TCRdb kept only the in-frame ones, dropping some. The repertoire includes some 140,000 clones, about 76% of them detected once, and around 3.1% sits in the top ten. Sequenced material: PBMCs. Receptor source: a female donor in good health and CMV-seronegative.

This chain uses TRBV6-5 with TRBJ2-2; D is undetermined. Trimming removed 4 bases at V and 4 bases at J, with 10 bases between. This CDR3 is 14 amino acids long. Germline V gene data show CDR1 as MNHEY and CDR2 as SVGAGI. The CDR3 region has the DNA TGTGCCAGCAGTTGGGCAGGCGCCACCGGGGAGCTGTTTTTT. Encoded protein: CASSWAGATGELFF.

The V gene is TRBV5-1, the J gene TRBJ2-1; a weak D match, TRBD2 (7 bases). From germline, CDR1 is SGHRS and CDR2 YFSETQ. Trimming removed 5 bases at V and 8 bases at J, with 26 bases between. This CDR3 spans 17 amino acids. CDR3 region: CASRGIGGRAEFDEQFF. As DNA, the CDR3 is TGCGCCAGCAGGGGCATAGGGGGGAGGGCTGAGTTCGATGAGCAGTTCTTC.

The chain uses TRBV30 and TRBJ2-7, with D hard to call. This CDR3 has 12 residues. V was clipped by 2 bases and J by 0 bases, with 5 bases between them. Per germline, CDR1 GTSNPN and CDR2 SVGIG (reference sequence). The CDR3 DNA reads TGTGCCTGGAGTCCAGACTCCTACGAGCAGTACTTC. Its protein is CAWSPDSYEQYF.

The chain links TRBV10-3 to TRBJ2-1; 8 bases agree with TRBD2. The germline gives CDR1 ENHRY, CDR2 SYGVKD. This CDR3 has 17 amino acids. The junction had 20 bases not matched to a gene; V was cut back by 10 bases and J by 6 bases. The CDR3 sequence: CATGNLAGLDSGNEQFF. Written as DNA, the CDR3 is TGTGCCACCGGAAATTTAGCGGGACTCGACTCGGGCAATGAGCAGTTCTTC.

The chain combines TRBV4-3 with TRBJ2-3; 7 bases agree with TRBD2. Germline CDR1 is LGHNA and CDR2 is YSLEER. V lost 0 bases to trimming and J lost 0 bases; unmatched junction nucleotides: 6. The CDR3 is 17 amino acids. The CDR3 DNA reads TGCGCCAGCAGCCAAGATCTGGAGGGAGGGAGCACAGATACGCAGTATTTT. It is translated as CASSQDLEGGSTDTQYF.

V and J are TRBV7-8 and TRBJ1-1; no definite D call. The CDR3 has 12 amino acids. Trimming shortened V by 5 bases and J by 7 bases, and 11 bases separated the two germline ends. Germline CDR1 SGHVS, CDR2 FQNEAQ. The CDR3 sequence: CASSQQLLEAFF. The CDR3 DNA reads as TGTGCCAGCAGCCAACAGCTCCTTGAAGCTTTCTTT.

This clone has a handful of counts. The genes are TRBV5-6 and TRBJ2-2; a possible D gene is TRBD2 (5 bases). The ends were cut back, 0 bases at V and 4 bases at J, with 13 bases in the middle. This CDR3 spans 16 amino acids. Germline-derived CDR1 and CDR2 are SGHDT and YYEEEE. This CDR3 reads CASSLVRRASTGELFF. In DNA form, the CDR3 reads TGTGCCAGCAGCTTGGTTAGGCGGGCCAGCACCGGGGAGCTGTTTTTT.

The rearrangement uses TRBV5-1 and TRBJ2-2; D is perhaps TRBD1 (5 bases). This CDR3 region has 15 residues. Germline lookup yields CDR1 SGHRS and CDR2 YFSETQ. Deletions cut 0 bases from V and 4 bases from J, with 10 bases between. CDR3 sequence (DNA): TGCGCCAGCAGCTTGGGGGCAGGGTCCACCGGGGAGCTGTTTTTT. Translation gives CASSLGAGSTGELFF.

V and J are TRBV7-8 and TRBJ1-6; D ambiguous. V lost 2 bases and J 6 bases, leaving 11 bases between the germline ends. CDR1 is SGHVS, CDR2 FQNEAQ, per germline. CDR3 length: 15 residues. CDR3 protein: CASSLIRAGNSPLHF. CDR3 in DNA: TGTGCCAGCAGCTTAATCCGCGCTGGTAATTCACCCCTCCACTTT. The whole variable domain, filled in from reference TRBV7-8 and TRBJ1-6, reads GAGVSQSPRYKVAKRGQDVALRCDPISGHVSLFWYQQALGQGPEFLTYFQNEAQLDKSGLPSDRFFAERPEGSVSTLKIQRTQQEDSAVYLCASSLIRAGNSPLHFGNGTRLTVT.

This clone showed up just a few times. The chain is built from TRBV29-1 and TRBJ2-1; D might be TRBD1 (5 bases). The CDR3 runs to 11 residues. Germline assignment: CDR1 SQVTM and CDR2 ANQGSEA. The germline V and J ends were trimmed by 2 bases and 7 bases, with 6 bases remaining between them. DNA of the CDR3: TGCAGCGTTGAATCAGGGAATGAGCAGTTCTTC. Amino acids: CSVESGNEQFF.

The CDR3, as DNA: TGTGCCAGCAGACCCCGACAGGGAGGAATCGAGCAGTACTTC. Translating it yields CASRPRQGGIEQYF. The genes are TRBV6-1 and TRBJ2-7, with a possible D match to TRBD1 (7 bases). CDR1 and CDR2 from the germline V gene are MNHNS and SASEGT. Trimming left V 6 bases short and J 6 bases short, with 18 bases between. The CDR3 sequence is 14 residues long.

The gene calls are TRBV10-2 and TRBJ2-5; 7 bases match TRBD1. J lost 3 bases, V lost 1 base, and 5 bases had no gene match. Germline V CDR1 and CDR2: WSHSY, SAAADI. The CDR3 spans 15 residues. CDR3 DNA sequence: TGCGCCAGCAGTGAGTTGTCCAGGGGGAAAGAGACCCAGTACTTC. This gives the protein CASSELSRGKETQYF.

This chain connects TRBV15 to TRBJ1-5; no clear D. Trimming took off 0 bases at V and 6 bases at J, with 6 bases between the two ends. The CDR3 is 13 residues long. Per germline, CDR1 LNHNV and CDR2 YYDKDF (reference sequence). CDR3 sequence: CATSRDFSQPQHF. The CDR3 region has the DNA TGTGCCACCAGCAGAGATTTCAGTCAGCCCCAGCATTTT.

V is TRBV9 and J is TRBJ1-1; 7 bases align to TRBD1. Germline V gene lookup returns CDR1 SGDLS and CDR2 YYNGEE. This CDR3 has 14 residues. The trim removed 1 base at V and 4 bases at J, leaving 4 bases unmatched. Written as DNA, the CDR3 is TGTGCCAGCAGCGTATACGACAGGGCCACTGAAGCTTTCTTT. The encoded protein is CASSVYDRATEAFF.

The CDR3 loop is CASSEGAGDEQFF. The DNA for the CDR3 is TGCGCCAGCAGCGAAGGGGCAGGGGATGAGCAGTTCTTC. The V gene is TRBV4-3, the J gene TRBJ2-1; perhaps TRBD1 as D (6 bases). This CDR3 has 13 amino acids. V was cut by 5 bases and J by 8 bases, with 13 bases left in between. Germline CDR1 reads LGHNA; CDR2 reads YSLEER.

In this sample, this clone turned up a few times. The chain has TRBV25-1 and TRBJ1-4; possible D gene TRBD1, 6 bases. Looked up from germline, CDR1 is MGHDK and CDR2 is SYGVNS. The CDR3 loop spans 14 amino acids. Trimming shortened V by 6 bases and J by 8 bases, and 16 bases separated the two germline ends. As DNA, the CDR3 is TGTGCCAGCAGCCTCCGGGGGGCAGGAGAAAAACTGTTTTTT. Translation: CASSLRGAGEKLFF.

V is TRBV9 and J is TRBJ2-5; TRBD2 aligns across 9 bases. The germline gives CDR1 SGDLS, CDR2 YYNGEE. Losses at the gene ends were 4 bases for V and 5 bases for J; bases not matched to a gene: 9. This CDR3 region has 15 residues. The CDR3 nucleotides read TGTGCCAGCAGCCCCCAGCTAGCGGGGATGGAGACCCAGTACTTC. It codes for CASSPQLAGMETQYF.

The chain is built from TRBV7-9 and TRBJ2-7; a possible D gene is TRBD1 (5 bases). This CDR3 comprises 15 residues. Germline-derived CDR1 and CDR2 are SEHNR and FQNEAQ (reference sequence). V lost 3 bases, J lost 3 bases, and 15 bases lay in between. The CDR3 DNA reads TGTGCCAGCAGCTTCAGGGTAGGCCTATTCTACGAGCAGTACTTC. It translates to CASSFRVGLFYEQYF.

The chain joins TRBV19 to TRBJ2-5; TRBD1 is a possible D gene (6 bases). V lost 6 bases and J lost 3, with 11 bases in between. The V gene's germline CDR1 is LNHDA and CDR2 SQIVND (reference sequence). This CDR3 is 13 amino acids long. The DNA for the CDR3 is TGTGCCAGTAGGCCCAGGGGAAAAGAGACCCAGTACTTC. It translates to CASRPRGKETQYF. The full variable domain, rest sourced from reference TRBV19 and TRBJ2-5, is DGGITQSPKYLFRKEGQNVTLSCEQNLNHDAMYWYRQDPGQGLRLIYYSQIVNDFQKGDIAEGYSVSREKKESFPLTVTSAQKNPTAFYLCASRPRGKETQYFGPGTRLLVL.

This sequence joins TRBV6-5 and TRBJ1-6; a possible D gene is TRBD1 (6 bases). The germline V gene encodes CDR1 MNHEY and CDR2 SVGAGI. CDR3 size: 15 residues. Trimming removed 5 bases at V and 3 bases at J, with 11 bases between. The CDR3 nucleotides read TGTGCCAGCAGTAGCGGACAGCTCTATAATTCACCCCTCCACTTT. The encoded protein is CASSSGQLYNSPLHF.